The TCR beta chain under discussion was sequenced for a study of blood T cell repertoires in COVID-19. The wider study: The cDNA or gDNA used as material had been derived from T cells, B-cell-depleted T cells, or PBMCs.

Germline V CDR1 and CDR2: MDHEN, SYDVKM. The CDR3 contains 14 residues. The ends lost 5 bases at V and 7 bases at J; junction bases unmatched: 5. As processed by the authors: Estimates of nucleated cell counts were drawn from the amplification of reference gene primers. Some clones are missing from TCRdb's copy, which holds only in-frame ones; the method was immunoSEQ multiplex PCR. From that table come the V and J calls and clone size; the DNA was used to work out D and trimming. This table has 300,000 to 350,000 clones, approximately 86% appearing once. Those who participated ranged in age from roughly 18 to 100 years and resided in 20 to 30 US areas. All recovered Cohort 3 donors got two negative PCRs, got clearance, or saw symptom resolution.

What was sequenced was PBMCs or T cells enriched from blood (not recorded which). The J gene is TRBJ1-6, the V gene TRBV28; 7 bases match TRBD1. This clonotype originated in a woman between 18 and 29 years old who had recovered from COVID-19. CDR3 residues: CASSPGQKNSPLHF. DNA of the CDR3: TGTGCCAGCAGTCCGGGACAGAAAAATTCACCCCTCCACTTT.